A single sample gave rise to the 15 T cell receptor beta chains below, sequenced in a study of blood T cell repertoires in COVID-19. Profiling relied on immunoSEQ multiplex PCR, and the TCRdb table lists in-frame clones only, not all of them. The sample consists of about 400,000 clones, around 90% of them appearing once. The sample was PBMCs or T cells enriched from blood (not recorded which). The receptors were sampled from a woman between 40 and 50 years old with acute COVID-19.

This sequence joins TRBV24-1 and TRBJ1-2, with 11 bases that match TRBD1. CDR3 size: 15 residues. The V segment lost 5 bases and the J segment 5 bases; nucleotides outside the gene matches: 6. CDR1 and CDR2 from the germline V gene are KGHDR and SFDVKD. CDR3 coding DNA: TGTGCCACCAGTGGCTCGGGACAGGGGGAATATGGCTACACCTTC. Protein: CATSGSGQGEYGYTF.

The V gene is TRBV6-1, the J gene TRBJ1-1, with 7 positions matching TRBD1. There are 15 residues in the CDR3. Germline V gene sequence: CDR1 MNHNS, CDR2 SASEGT. Trimming removed 3 bases from V and 0 bases from J; junction bases left unmatched: 4. The DNA of the CDR3 is TGTGCCAGCAGTGAGGGGACAGTGATGAACACTGAAGCTTTCTTT. Encoded protein: CASSEGTVMNTEAFF.

This chain links TRBV11-3 with TRBJ2-3; D possibly corresponds to TRBD2 (6 bases). V was pared by 1 base and J by 6 bases, with 11 bases between. The CDR3 is 14 amino acids. Germline V lookup: CDR1 SGHNT, CDR2 YENEEA. The CDR3: CASSLGGSGDTQYF. DNA for the CDR3: TGTGCCAGCAGCTTAGGAGGCAGCGGGGATACGCAGTATTTT.

The genes are TRBV27 and TRBJ2-7, with 12 bases identical to TRBD2. Trimming cost V 5 bases and J 4 bases; bases outside gene matches: 3. The CDR3 has 14 amino acids. The germline V gene has CDR1 MNHEY and CDR2 SMNVEV (reference sequence). The CDR3 coding sequence is TGTGCCAGCAGTCGGACTAGCGGGGAGTACGAGCAGTACTTC. Translating it yields CASSRTSGEYEQYF.

This clone was picked up one time. The chain's CDR3 is CSASGGANYGYTF. In DNA, the CDR3 is TGCAGCGCCTCAGGGGGCGCGAACTATGGCTACACCTTC. The genes are TRBV29-1 and TRBJ1-2, with 8 positions matching TRBD1. Germline V lookup: CDR1 SQVTM, CDR2 ANQGSEA. J was trimmed by 2 bases and V by 7 bases; bases with no gene match: 6. The CDR3 extends over 13 amino acids.

The rearrangement joins TRBV14 to TRBJ2-3, with D maybe TRBD2 (7 bases). The germline V gene encodes CDR1 SGHDN and CDR2 FVKESK. CDR3 length: 12 amino acids. With 4 bases removed from V and 9 bases from J, the gap between germline ends came to 11 bases. The CDR3 nucleotides read TGTGCCAGCAGCCTAGGGGGGGGAACGCAGTATTTT. Protein: CASSLGGGTQYF.

The chain employs TRBV27 and TRBJ2-1; D might be TRBD2 (5 bases). CDR3 length: 16 residues. The germline V and J ends were trimmed by 0 bases and 0 bases, with 9 bases remaining between them. Germline V gives CDR1 MNHEY, CDR2 SMNVEV (reference sequence). The CDR3 DNA sequence: TGTGCCAGCAGTTTATCGGACTCGAGCTCCTACAATGAGCAGTTCTTC. Its translation: CASSLSDSSSYNEQFF.

J is TRBJ2-7 and V is TRBV19; 9 bases map to TRBD1. V lost 10 bases to trimming and J lost 2 bases; unmatched junction nucleotides: 6. Germline assignment: CDR1 LNHDA and CDR2 SQIVND (reference sequence). This CDR3 has 13 amino acids. CDR3 DNA sequence: TGTGCCACCAGACAGGGGGGCACCTACGAGCAGTACTTC. Its translation: CATRQGGTYEQYF.

The chain employs TRBV21-1 and TRBJ1-1; whether TRBD1, the table's D call, matches the DNA was not checked. TRBV21-1 is reported as a pseudogene. The CDR3 has 16 amino acids. CDR3 protein: CASSKGARTENTEAFF. CDR3 nucleotide sequence: TGTGCCAGCAGCAAGGGGGCCAGGACAGAGAACACTGAAGCTTTCTTT.

V gene TRBV19 combines with J gene TRBJ1-2; 7 positions agree with TRBD1. V dropped 2 bases and J dropped 0; count of bases not matched to a gene: 6. Germline V lookup: CDR1 LNHDA, CDR2 SQIVND (reference sequence). CDR3 length: 16 amino acids. The CDR3 is CASSISGTAANYGYTF. The CDR3 DNA follows: TGTGCCAGTAGTATAAGTGGGACAGCAGCTAACTATGGCTACACCTTC.

The rearrangement uses TRBV12-3 or TRBV12-4 and TRBJ1-2; 7 bases agree with TRBD1. Trimming at V came to 5 bases and at J to 4 bases, leaving 4 bases not matched to a gene. The CDR3 is 13 amino acids. The CDR3 loop reads CASSGDRLYGYTF. The CDR3 nucleotides read TGTGCCAGCAGTGGGGACAGACTCTATGGCTACACCTTC.

This rearrangement joins TRBV5-1 to TRBJ1-1; D possibly corresponds to TRBD1 (5 bases). Germline V gene lookup returns CDR1 SGHRS and CDR2 YFSETQ. Trimming cost V 1 base and J 7 bases, with 11 bases left between them. The CDR3 length is 13 residues. The CDR3 DNA sequence: TGCGCCAGCAGCTTGTTGCCGGGGGGTGAAGCTTTCTTT. Translation gives CASSLLPGGEAFF.

V and J are TRBV18 and TRBJ1-1; the match to TRBD1 covers 7 bases. This CDR3 spans 15 amino acids. Germline values: CDR1 KGHSH, CDR2 LQKENI. V trimming: 2 bases; J trimming: 1 base; junction bases outside the gene matches: 4. In DNA form, the CDR3 reads TGTGCCAGCTCACCATCACAGGGGCCGAACACTGAAGCTTTCTTT. This sequence encodes CASSPSQGPNTEAFF. Full variable domain (remainder filled in from reference TRBV18 and TRBJ1-1): NAGVMQNPRHLVRRRGQEARLRCSPMKGHSHVYWYRQLPEEGLKFMVYLQKENIIDESGMPKERFSAEFPKEGPSILRIQQVVRGDSAAYFCASSPSQGPNTEAFFGQGTRLTVV.

Comment on this clone: Additional DNA sequences in this sample encode the identical CDR3. The J gene is TRBJ2-7, the V gene TRBV5-6, with D possibly matching TRBD2 (6 bases). V was shortened by 3 bases and J by 5 bases, with 6 bases between the two germline ends. CDR3 length: 11 residues. The germline CDR1 and CDR2 sequences are SGHDT and YYEEEE. The chain's CDR3 is CASSWGDEQYF. Here the CDR3 DNA reads TGTGCCAGCAGCTGGGGGGACGAGCAGTACTTC.

The rearrangement links TRBV18 to TRBJ2-3, with 9 bases that match TRBD1. After removal of 6 bases from V and 2 bases from J, the junction contained 9 bases not matched to a gene. CDR1 is KGHSH, CDR2 LQKENI, per germline. The CDR3 is made up of 16 amino acids. CDR3 in DNA: TGTGCCAGCTCGGACAGGGGAGCCACACCCACAGATACGCAGTATTTT. Translation gives CASSDRGATPTDTQYF.